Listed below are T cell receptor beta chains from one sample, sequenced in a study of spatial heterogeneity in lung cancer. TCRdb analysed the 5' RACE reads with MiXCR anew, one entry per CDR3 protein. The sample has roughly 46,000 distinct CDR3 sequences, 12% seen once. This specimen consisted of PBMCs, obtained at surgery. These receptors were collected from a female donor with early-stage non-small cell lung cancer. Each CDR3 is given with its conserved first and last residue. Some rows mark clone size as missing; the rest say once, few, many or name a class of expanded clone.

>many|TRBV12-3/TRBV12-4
CASTLPGLGDEQFF
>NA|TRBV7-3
CASSLAAGGFNEQFF
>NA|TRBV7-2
CASSLGVSGGQETQYF
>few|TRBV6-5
CASTPLGTRERNEQFF
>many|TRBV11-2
CASSLDPGTGFEQYF
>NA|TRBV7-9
CASSESWNTEAFF
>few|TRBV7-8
CASSSPGLAGEETQYF
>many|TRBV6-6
CASSWRTRDSNQPQHF
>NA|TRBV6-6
CASSHGQGDVETQYF
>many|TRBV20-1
CSAETLISYNEQFF
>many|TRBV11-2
CASSPGRRPGEQYF
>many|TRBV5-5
CASSFVPGELFF
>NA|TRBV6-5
CASSYGMLSTDTQYF
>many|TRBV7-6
CASSLTPDRSTEAFF
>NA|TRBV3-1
CASSQVTGDGYTF
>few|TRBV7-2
CASSLLGQGYEQYF
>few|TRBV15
CATSRGGVTSDNEQFF
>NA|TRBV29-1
CSVDYRGSETQYF
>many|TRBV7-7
CASSSIVGTGELFF
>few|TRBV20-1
CSARDFSENTGELFF
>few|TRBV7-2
CASSPLGVSGELFF
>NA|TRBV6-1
CASRLTGPTEAFF
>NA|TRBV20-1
CSAKNGPYEQYF
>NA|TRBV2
CASSGRGIHEQYF